This T cell receptor (beta chain) derives from a study of response to subunit inactivated influenza vaccine. The sample holds many counts of this clonotype. This CDR3 is 15 amino acids long. Germline V gives CDR1 SEHNR, CDR2 FQNEAQ (reference sequence). Trimming removed 5 bases from V and 1 base from J, with 12 bases in between. MiXCR was run by TCRdb on the RT-PCR reads, yielding one entry per CDR3 protein. The sample has some 550,000 distinct CDR3 sequences, roughly 23% seen once. This sample also belongs to another study, concerning T cells expressing NK-cell markers. That publication notes: The TCR beta cDNA came from 5'RACE template switching with UMIs. Sequencing of TCR beta repertoires drew on sorted CD3+CD56+NKG2C+, CD3+CD56+NKG2C- and CD3+CD56-NKG2C+ T cells.

The receptor's source is a man aged 50 to 60 who received an inactivated influenza vaccine. The input for sequencing was CD4+ T cells sorted from PBMCs, taken about 13 days after vaccination. The chain combines TRBV7-9 with TRBJ1-3; TRBD1 might be the D (6 bases). The DNA of the CDR3 is TGTGCCAGCAGCCCGCCGGGGGCTTCTGGAAACACCATATATTTT. Translation gives CASSPPGASGNTIYF.